This T cell receptor beta chain appears in the sequencing data of a study of T cells in Graves' hyperthyroidism and ophthalmopathy (dated by TCRdb to about 2019). Context from the whole study: Peripheral blood samples were taken at initial diagnosis, before any treatment was given. TCR V-J signatures able to tell the groups apart were searched for in a discovery cohort of 100 patients, of whom more than 40 had Graves' ophthalmopathy and roughly 57 had stable Graves' hyperthyroidism. Prospective prediction of ophthalmopathy was tested in an independent validation cohort consisting of some 18 hyperthyroidism patients and about 17 patients who later progressed to ophthalmopathy. The 95 to 100 discovery patients were randomly divided into training and test sets at a 7:3 ratio. The study also compared thyroid tissue and blood T-cell repertoires from five or six Graves' hyperthyroidism patients. Following sampling, methimazole starting at 30 mg daily was given to hyperthyroidism patients, and high-dose intravenous methylprednisolone was given to ophthalmopathy patients. The paper describes TCR Vbeta CDR3 sequencing of 130 to 150 peripheral blood samples, made up of under 50 ophthalmopathy patients, around 73 hyperthyroidism patients and 17 progressor patients. Study-level results and caveats: Ophthalmopathy was separated from stable hyperthyroidism by a 13 V-J signature model, with roughly 88% sensitivity and around 81% specificity obtained in cross-validation and 80%/75% obtained in testing. Sample size was not statistically predetermined, and blinding of investigators to group allocation was not performed. Most expanded thyroid clonotypes (frequency above 0.001) were also detected in blood, a finding suggesting that blood repertoires may reflect thyroid immune responses. In validation, the model predicted progression to ophthalmopathy with approximately 70% sensitivity and approximately 78% specificity, a median of approximately 6.5 months before onset.

TCR beta CDR3 regions were amplified from RNA transcripts. The first round of RT-PCR for the TCR CDR3 was performed with the HTBI primer set and the Qiagen OneStep RT-PCR kit. Libraries were constructed in a second round of multiplex PCR, after which size selection and purification were carried out. Sequencing of the libraries was done on an Illumina HiSeq2000 using paired-end 100 bp reads. On the authors' methods: Raw data were processed with SOAPnuke, discarding reads with adapters, uncalled bases, mean Phred below 15, or no exact constant-primer or identifier match. High-quality paired reads were merged with COPE v1.2.5, and unique nucleotide sequences were defined as clonotypes. MiTCR v1.1 was used to align the clonotypes against IMGT TRBV, TRBD and TRBJ reference segments. The analysis was restricted to V-J combinations with a frequency above 0.0001, which together covered just over 98% of the repertoires. The TCS score was defined as F50 (clonal expansion) divided by E x V (chaos), with BLOSUM62-based TCRdist calculated between CDR3 peptides within each V-J. Welch's t-statistics and random forest reduced roughly 540 V-J features to some 14, which were used in a naive Bayes classifier (R e1071). TCRdb itself trimmed the public reads at Q25 with fastp, ran MiXCR and retained productive beta chains. Every distinct CDR3 protein forms one entry, paired with its most common genes and DNA. The V and J calls reflect TCRdb's pipeline rather than the authors' work. The sample table contains 250,000 to 300,000 distinct CDR3 sequences; only one count was recorded for about 14% of them. Jointly, the top ten make up roughly 8% of the sample.

Taken from cysteine to phenylalanine, the CDR3 has 15 residues. Left in the record is the CDR3 DNA by itself, 45 bases read in frame from the first base. Via the germline V gene, CDR1 is MNHNS and CDR2 SASEGT. Cut back by 3 bases and 2 bases, the V and J ends lie 14 bases apart. This clonotype was seen many times. Its antigen is currently not known. Base quality data are lacking; no much larger clone is found one base away. Hyperthyroidism patients were newly diagnosed, had a disease duration of under 2 months, and were aged 18 to 65 years. Exclusion was applied to patients with uncontrolled infections, other autoimmune diseases, pregnancy or lactation. Diagnoses were established on the basis of clinical symptoms, serum thyroxine and TRAb, thyroid ultrasound, and orbital computed tomography. For progressor patients, blood was drawn at the first diagnosis of hyperthyroidism, before any ophthalmopathy symptoms had appeared. PBMCs were separated from roughly 10 ml of fresh peripheral blood using Ficoll-Paque density gradient centrifugation. Progressor patients were initially diagnosed with Graves' hyperthyroidism and developed ophthalmopathy during follow-up. Total RNA was extracted using Trizol reagent, and RNA quality was assessed on an Agilent 2100 Bioanalyzer.

The source material was blood. The receptor comes from a woman younger than 45 with Graves' hyperthyroidism that later progressed to Graves' ophthalmopathy. Here the chain combines TRBV6-1 and TRBJ2-7; TRBD1 could be the D gene, as 6 bases match. The sequenced DNA: TGTGCCAGCAGTGAGGAAAACAGGGCTGCCTACGAGCAGTACTTC. Its translation reads: CASSEENRAAYEQYF.